The present T cell receptor (beta chain) was sequenced within a study of T cell clonality in common variable immunodeficiency. Study conclusions and caveats: CVID subjects shared fewer TCRbeta clones than healthy controls did. Patient heterogeneity in the CVID cohort limited correlations between repertoire features and clinical complications. Compared with healthy controls, CVID subjects showed increased TCRbeta clonality, mostly in about a third. Reportedly, TCR beta sequences from common variable immunodeficiency showed fewer deletions and N-nucleotide insertions.

Measured with immunoSEQ multiplex PCR; TCRdb has only the in-frame clones, and not every one. This sample carries about 59,000 clones and no singletons, and around 0.8% goes to the top ten. In its sample, this clone was seen many times. What it recognizes is unknown. The sequence runs out 3 residues before the end of the CDR3; the remainder is reconstructed from the germline J gene. Unmatched junction bases numbered 4, after V lost 6 bases and J lost 4 bases. The CDR3 has 15 amino acids. The rearrangement links TRBV12-3 or TRBV12-4 to TRBJ2-1, with 12 bases that match TRBD2. The TCR was taken from a person between 18 and 70 years old in good health. Sequencing input: peripheral blood mononuclear cells. CDR3 bases read: TGTGCCAGCAGCCAAACTAGCGGGGGGTACAATGAG. Protein sequence: CASSQTSGGYNE. The CDR3 reads in full as CASSQTSGGYNEQFF.